Below, one T cell receptor beta chain is given with its context. The target antigen is unknown. These data belong to a study of shared clonotypes between healthy human individuals. This CDR3 spans 13 amino acids. Trimming removed 4 bases at V and 6 bases at J, with 16 bases between. The germline gives CDR1 SQVTM, CDR2 ANQGSEA. Study-wide points: The study sampled only blood, and tissue repertoires likely differ.

TCRdb's table, derived via immunoSEQ multiplex PCR, lists solely in-frame clones and lacks some. This table has 2 million to 3 million clones, under 95% appearing once. The rearrangement links TRBV29-1 to TRBJ2-7, with D perhaps being TRBD1 or TRBD2 (5 bases each). The sequenced sample consisted of naive CD4+ T cells from PBMCs. Subset reported: CD45RA+ positively selected. The sequence was obtained from a man aged 18 to 30 in good health. Some clones in this sample may be carry-over from other donors' samples. The DNA for the CDR3 is TGCAGCGTTGGGGCAGGGACGCCAGCCGAGCAGTACTTC. Its protein product is CSVGAGTPAEQYF.